Below are 15 T cell receptor beta chains sequenced from a single sample in a study of blood T cell repertoires in COVID-19. Repertoires were generated with immunoSEQ multiplex PCR, while TCRdb's copy carries only in-frame clones and drops some. This table holds roughly 140,000 clones, roughly 84% found once. Sample: peripheral blood. The origin of the receptors is a woman in her sixties with COVID-19, enrolled during active disease.

The CDR3 region is CASSPRTSWGLEQYF. Written as DNA, the CDR3 is TGTGCCAGCTCACCTCGGACTAGTTGGGGCCTGGAGCAGTACTTC. V and J are TRBV18 and TRBJ2-7, with 7 bases identical to TRBD2. The CDR3 sequence is 15 residues long. Unmatched junction bases numbered 12, after V lost 3 bases and J lost 7 bases. Germline CDR1 KGHSH, CDR2 LQKENI. Based on the CDR3 plus reference TRBV18 and TRBJ2-7, the full variable domain is NAGVMQNPRHLVRRRGQEARLRCSPMKGHSHVYWYRQLPEEGLKFMVYLQKENIIDESGMPKERFSAEFPKEGPSILRIQQVVRGDSAAYFCASSPRTSWGLEQYFGPGTRLTVT.

The chain links TRBV24-1 to TRBJ1-5; unclear D gene. The CDR3 contains 14 residues. With 5 bases removed from V and 3 bases from J, the gap between germline ends came to 10 bases. Germline V lookup: CDR1 KGHDR, CDR2 SFDVKD. The CDR3 here is CATSVQDSNQPQHF. In nucleotides, the CDR3 is TGTGCCACCAGTGTGCAGGACTCCAATCAGCCCCAGCATTTT.

The V gene is TRBV6-1, the J gene TRBJ2-3, with 10 bases that match TRBD2. This CDR3 spans 18 amino acids. From germline, CDR1 is MNHNS and CDR2 SASEGT. With V trimmed by 2 bases and J by 1 base, 9 bases remained unmatched. The CDR3 is CASSENGASGGRTDTQYF. The CDR3 DNA follows: TGTGCCAGCAGTGAAAATGGAGCTAGCGGGGGACGCACAGATACGCAGTATTTT.

The V call is TRBV5-1, the J call TRBJ1-2; TRBD1 matches 11 bases. The CDR3 is 15 amino acids. Losses at the gene ends were 3 bases for V and 4 bases for J; bases not matched to a gene: 5. Germline V gene data show CDR1 as SGHRS and CDR2 as YFSETQ. The CDR3 coding sequence is TGCGCCAGCAGCTCCCGGACAGGGGGCGGCTATGGCTACACCTTC. Translating it yields CASSSRTGGGYGYTF. The whole variable domain, filled in from reference TRBV5-1 and TRBJ1-2, reads KAGVTQTPRYLIKTRGQQVTLSCSPISGHRSVSWYQQTPGQGLQFLFEYFSETQRNKGNFPGRFSGRQFSNSRSEMNVSTLELGDSALYLCASSSRTGGGYGYTFGSGTRLTVV.

The V call is TRBV5-8, the J call TRBJ2-7, with TRBD1 as a possible D gene (5 bases). Germline CDR1 reads SGHTS; CDR2 reads YDEGEE. The CDR3 sequence is 14 residues long. Trimming removed 3 bases from V and 3 bases from J, with 13 bases in between. The CDR3 here is CASSSGHSHYEQYV. The CDR3 DNA reads TGTGCCAGCAGCTCAGGACACTCTCACTACGAGCAGTACGTC.

The genes are TRBV19 and TRBJ1-5; 7 bases align to TRBD1. The germline V gene has CDR1 LNHDA and CDR2 SQIVND (reference sequence). The CDR3 contains 14 residues. V was clipped by 7 bases and J by 3 bases; unmatched bases: 6. CDR3 sequence (DNA): TGTGCCAGTAAGGATGACAGGGCCAATCAGCCCCAGCATTTT. This encodes CASKDDRANQPQHF.

This rearrangement joins TRBV6-5 to TRBJ1-3, with D possibly matching TRBD1 (5 bases). The CDR3 totals 12 residues. Germline values: CDR1 MNHEY, CDR2 SVGAGI. Between the trimmed V and J ends, which lost 8 bases and 4 bases, there was a span of 9 bases. The CDR3 region has the DNA TGTGCCAGCCAGGGTTTAGGAAACACCATATATTTT. Encoded protein: CASQGLGNTIYF.

The V call is TRBV12-3 or TRBV12-4, the J call TRBJ2-7; D is possibly TRBD1 (6 bases). Trimming took off 6 bases at V and 7 bases at J, with 13 bases between the two ends. The CDR3 sequence is 12 residues long. CDR3 nucleotides: TGTGCCAGCAGGTCCAGGGGCGGGGAGCAGTACGTC. Translating it yields CASRSRGGEQYV.

V and J are TRBV3-1 (or the pseudogene TRBV3-2) and TRBJ1-1; D is ambiguous. The length of the CDR3 is 13 residues. Germline V gene sequence: CDR1 LGHDT, CDR2 YNNKEL (reference sequence). The V end was cut by 5 bases, the J end by 5 bases, with 12 bases between. CDR3 nucleotide sequence: TGTGCCAGCAGCTTCAGGCAAAGAACTGAAGCTTTCTTT. It codes for CASSFRQRTEAFF.

This CDR3 is CASSYGTSGSHEQFF. The CDR3 DNA reads as TGTGCCAGCAGTTACGGGACTAGCGGGAGCCATGAGCAGTTCTTC. The rearrangement links TRBV6-6 to TRBJ2-1; 14 bases agree with TRBD2. V lost 2 bases and J lost 8; bases outside the gene matches: 2. Germline CDR1 MNHNY, CDR2 SVGAGI (reference sequence). The CDR3 covers 15 residues.

V usage is TRBV27 and J usage is TRBJ1-5, with D perhaps matching TRBD1 (6 bases). The V and J ends lost 5 bases and 0 bases respectively, with 8 bases between them. The CDR3 contains 14 residues. Looked up from germline, CDR1 is MNHEY and CDR2 is SMNVEV (reference sequence). The CDR3 DNA follows: TGTGCCAGCAGTAGGGGGAATAGCAATCAGCCCCAGCATTTT. Its translation: CASSRGNSNQPQHF.

The chain links TRBV27 to TRBJ1-2, with 11 bases matching TRBD1. Germline CDR1 and CDR2: MNHEY and SMNVEV (reference sequence). After removal of 7 bases from V and 7 bases from J, the junction contained 8 bases not matched to a gene. This CDR3 is built from 14 residues. DNA for the CDR3: TGTGCCAGCACTCCGGACAGGGGGCGTGTTGGCTACACCTTC. It encodes CASTPDRGRVGYTF.

As concerns this clone: No conserved phenylalanine or tryptophan ends this CDR3, so it is likely a read error. The chain carries TRBV19 and TRBJ1-2, with 8 nucleotides matching TRBD1. Germline V gives CDR1 LNHDA, CDR2 SQIVND (reference sequence). With 7 bases clipped from V and 0 bases from J, the junction kept 4 bases outside the gene matches. This CDR3 is 14 amino acids long. The CDR3 loop reads CASNQQGANYGYTL. The CDR3 region has the DNA TGTGCCAGTAATCAACAGGGGGCTAACTATGGCTACACCCTC.

V is TRBV5-1 and J is TRBJ2-1; the D gene is possibly TRBD2 (5 bases). The CDR3 covers 15 residues. Germline CDR1 and CDR2: SGHRS and YFSETQ. The V and J ends lost 4 bases and 1 base respectively, with 12 bases between them. The CDR3 DNA follows: TGCGCCAGCAGCGCACTAGTTAGTTCCTACAATGAGCAGTTCTTC. Translated, it gives CASSALVSSYNEQFF.

The V and J genes are TRBV27 and TRBJ2-1, with 9 bases identical to TRBD1. The CDR3 length is 16 residues. Germline V gene sequence: CDR1 MNHEY, CDR2 SMNVEV (reference sequence). After removal of 3 bases from V and 3 bases from J, the junction contained 6 bases not matched to a gene. The CDR3 reads CASSFPTGGNYNEQFF. CDR3 DNA: TGTGCCAGCAGTTTTCCGACAGGGGGGAACTACAATGAGCAGTTCTTC.